This T cell receptor beta chain was recorded in a study of OX40 agonist ivuxolimab in advanced cancers. Study-wide context: Ivuxolimab was a fully human IgG2 agonistic monoclonal antibody targeting the costimulatory receptor OX40 (CD134). Intravenous ivuxolimab was administered to patients every 2 weeks at six dose levels: 0.01, 0.1, 0.3, 1.5, 3 and 10 mg/kg. Among the roughly 52 dose-escalation patients, approximately 20 had hepatocellular carcinoma, roughly 15 melanoma, 9 renal cell carcinoma and 9 head and neck cancer. A male proportion of nearly 85% and a mean age of approximately 62 years, ranging from 23 to 79, were recorded for the dose-escalation cohort. Prior anti-PD-1, anti-PD-L1 or anti-CTLA-4 therapy was permitted, and 40% of dose-escalation patients had received checkpoint inhibitors. Partial responses were achieved by three dose-escalation patients, of whom one had hepatocellular carcinoma and two had cutaneous melanoma. The point of sequencing TCRbeta in the periphery was to test whether ivuxolimab changed TCR sequence diversity and drove clonal T-cell expansion. The monotherapy dose-escalation portion (N ≈ 55 patients) of the phase I ivuxolimab trial is reported in the paper. What the research found in general, with its limitations: At doses from 0.1 to 3.0 mg/kg, clonal expansion was seen in both CD4+ and CD8+ blood T cells between baseline and week 6. Low levels of normalized T-cell clonal expansion were also seen in some patients who did not respond. In the 0.1-3.0 mg/kg groups, partial responders had among the lowest normalized peripheral clonal expansion, particularly in CD8+ T cells. After ivuxolimab, expanded clones were on average more numerous among CD8+ T cells than among CD4+ T cells. Which antigens the clonally expanded peripheral T cells were specific for was not determined.

Patients with autoimmune disease history or receiving systemic immunosuppression were excluded from the trial. Peripheral blood for TCR sequencing was collected from all dose cohorts at baseline, on cycle 4 day 1, and on cycle 7 day 1. The samples were drawn from a first-in-human, open-label, multicenter phase I dose-escalation trial of ivuxolimab. Adults with locally advanced or metastatic melanoma, renal cell carcinoma, hepatocellular carcinoma or head and neck squamous cell carcinoma were enrolled in the trial. CD4+ and CD8+ T cells were sorted separately from peripheral blood before TCR sequencing. For sequencing of the TCRbeta CDR3 region, genomic DNA was extracted from the sorted cells. The immunoSEQ Assay was used for sequencing of TCRbeta CDR3 regions. Not all clones reach the TCRdb copy of this immuneACCESS table, which keeps in-frame sequences only. Checked studies attribute under half of the gap to unresolved V genes and leave the rest unexplained. This sample lists 55,000 to 85,000 clones; about 80% were detected once. 0.95% to 1.5% of the sample goes to the ten largest clones.

At least ten counts were recorded for this clone. Its binding antigen is unknown. Base qualities are not provided; no much larger clone lies one nucleotide away. V drops 0 bases and J drops 4 bases, leaving 3 bases in between. The CDR3, cysteine through phenylalanine, is 13 amino acids long. The retained sequence is limited to the CDR3, 39 bases, with the frame set at the first base. CDR1 is given as SNHLY and CDR2 as FYNNEI, both from the germline V gene. This specimen consisted of CD4+ or CD8+ T cells sorted from blood, obtained in a trial of the OX40 agonist ivuxolimab. The TCR comes from an adult with an advanced solid tumor such as melanoma, head and neck, liver or kidney cancer. The chain couples TRBV2 to TRBJ2-2; the D gene is not confidently resolved. The CDR3 sequence is CASSEARTGELFF. Here is the DNA: TGTGCCAGCAGTGAAGCCCGCACCGGGGAGCTGTTTTTT.